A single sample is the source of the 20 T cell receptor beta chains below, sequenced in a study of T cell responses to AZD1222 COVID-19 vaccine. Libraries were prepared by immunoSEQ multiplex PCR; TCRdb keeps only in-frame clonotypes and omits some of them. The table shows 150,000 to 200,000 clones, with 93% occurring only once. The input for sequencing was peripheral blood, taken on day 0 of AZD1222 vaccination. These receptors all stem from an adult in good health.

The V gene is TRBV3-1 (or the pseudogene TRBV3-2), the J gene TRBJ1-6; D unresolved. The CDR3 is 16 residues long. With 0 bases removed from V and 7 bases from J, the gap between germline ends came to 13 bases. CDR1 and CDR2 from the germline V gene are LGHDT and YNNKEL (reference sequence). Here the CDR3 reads CASSQDVHFPNSPLHF. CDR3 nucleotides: TGTGCCAGCAGCCAAGACGTTCATTTCCCGAATTCACCCCTCCACTTT.

The CDR3 region has the DNA TGTGCCAGCAGCGCCGGGACAGAAGAGACCCAGTACTTC. This translates into CASSAGTEETQYF. The chain has TRBV9 and TRBJ2-5, with 7 bases fitting TRBD1. V was clipped by 3 bases and J by 3 bases; unmatched bases: 2. The length of the CDR3 is 13 residues. Germline-derived CDR1 and CDR2 are SGDLS and YYNGEE. The full variable domain, with the rest looked up from reference TRBV9 and TRBJ2-5, is DSGVTQTPKHLITATGQRVTLRCSPRSGDLSVYWYQQSLDQGLQFLIQYYNGEERAKGNILERFSAQQFPDLHSELNLSSLELGDSALYFCASSAGTEETQYFGPGTRLLVL.

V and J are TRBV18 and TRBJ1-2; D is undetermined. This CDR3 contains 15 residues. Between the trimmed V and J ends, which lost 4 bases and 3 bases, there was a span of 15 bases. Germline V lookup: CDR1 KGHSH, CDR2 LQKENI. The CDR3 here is CASSRSSEGYYGYTF. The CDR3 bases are TGTGCCAGCTCACGATCTTCGGAAGGGTACTATGGCTACACCTTC.

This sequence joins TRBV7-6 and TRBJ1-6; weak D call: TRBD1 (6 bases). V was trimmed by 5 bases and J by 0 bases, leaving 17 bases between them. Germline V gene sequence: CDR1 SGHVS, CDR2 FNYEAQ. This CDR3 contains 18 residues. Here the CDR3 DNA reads TGTGCCAGCAGCGCAGGGGCAGGTCCGAGCTCCTATAATTCACCCCTCCACTTT. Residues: CASSAGAGPSSYNSPLHF.

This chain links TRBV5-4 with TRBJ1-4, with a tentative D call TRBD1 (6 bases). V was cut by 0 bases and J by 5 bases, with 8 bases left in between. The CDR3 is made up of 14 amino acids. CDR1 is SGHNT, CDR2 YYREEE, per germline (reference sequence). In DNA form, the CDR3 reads TGTGCCAGCAGCTTGGGGGACACGAATGAAAAACTGTTTTTT. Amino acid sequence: CASSLGDTNEKLFF.

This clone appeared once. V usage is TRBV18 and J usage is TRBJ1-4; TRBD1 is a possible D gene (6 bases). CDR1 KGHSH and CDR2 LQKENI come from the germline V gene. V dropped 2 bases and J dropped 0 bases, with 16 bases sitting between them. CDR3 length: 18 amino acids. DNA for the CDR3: TGTGCCAGCTCACCATTCACTTCCCAGGGGTCAACTAATGAAAAACTGTTTTTT. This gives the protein CASSPFTSQGSTNEKLFF.

CDR3 DNA: TGCGCCAGCAGCCAAGATCTCGGCTGGGCGGGGACCGGGGAGCTGTTTTTT. Its protein product is CASSQDLGWAGTGELFF. J is TRBJ2-2 and V is TRBV4-3, with D perhaps matching TRBD2 (6 bases). Trimming shortened V by 0 bases and J by 5 bases, and 16 bases separated the two germline ends. Per the germline V gene, CDR1 is LGHNA and CDR2 is YSLEER. CDR3 length: 17 amino acids.

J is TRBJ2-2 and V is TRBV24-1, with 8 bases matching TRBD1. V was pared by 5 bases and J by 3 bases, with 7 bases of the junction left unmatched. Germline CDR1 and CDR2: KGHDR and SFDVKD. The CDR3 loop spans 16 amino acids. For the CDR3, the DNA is TGTGCCACCAGTGTCGCCAGGGGGCTCCACACCGGGGAGCTGTTTTTT. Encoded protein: CATSVARGLHTGELFF.

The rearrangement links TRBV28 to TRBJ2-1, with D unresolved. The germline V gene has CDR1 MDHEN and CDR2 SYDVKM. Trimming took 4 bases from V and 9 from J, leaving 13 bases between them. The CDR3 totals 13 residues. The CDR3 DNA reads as TGTGCCAGCAGTTCCCCCACCGGCCGTGAGCAGTTCTTC. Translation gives CASSSPTGREQFF.

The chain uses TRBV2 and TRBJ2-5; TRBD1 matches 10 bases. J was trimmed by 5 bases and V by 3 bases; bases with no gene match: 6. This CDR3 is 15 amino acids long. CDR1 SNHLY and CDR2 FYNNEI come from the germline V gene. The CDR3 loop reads CASSEGQGYPETQYF. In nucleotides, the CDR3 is TGTGCCAGCAGTGAGGGACAGGGGTATCCTGAGACCCAGTACTTC.

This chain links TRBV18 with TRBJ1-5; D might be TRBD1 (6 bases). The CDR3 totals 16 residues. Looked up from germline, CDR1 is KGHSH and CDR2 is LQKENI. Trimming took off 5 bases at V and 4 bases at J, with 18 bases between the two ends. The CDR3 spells CASSAQPGATNQPQHF. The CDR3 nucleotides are TGTGCCAGCTCAGCCCAACCGGGGGCGACAAATCAGCCCCAGCATTTT.

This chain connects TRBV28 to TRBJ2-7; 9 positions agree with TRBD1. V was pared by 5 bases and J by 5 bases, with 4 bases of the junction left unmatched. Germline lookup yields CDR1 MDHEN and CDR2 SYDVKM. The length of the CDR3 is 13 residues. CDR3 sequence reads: CASSRQGVNEQYF. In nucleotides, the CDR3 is TGTGCCAGCAGTCGACAGGGGGTCAACGAGCAGTACTTC. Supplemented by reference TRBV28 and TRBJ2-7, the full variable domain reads DVKVTQSSRYLVKRTGEKVFLECVQDMDHENMFWYRQDPGLGLRLIYFSYDVKMKEKGDIPEGYSVSREKKERFSLILESASTNQTSMYLCASSRQGVNEQYFGPGTRLTVT.

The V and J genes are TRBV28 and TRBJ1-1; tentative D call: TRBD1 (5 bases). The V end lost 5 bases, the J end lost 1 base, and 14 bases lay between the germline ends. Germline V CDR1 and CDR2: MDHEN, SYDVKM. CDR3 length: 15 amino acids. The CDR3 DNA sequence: TGTGCCAGCAGTGTAACGCAGGGCTGGAACACTGAAGCTTTCTTT. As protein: CASSVTQGWNTEAFF. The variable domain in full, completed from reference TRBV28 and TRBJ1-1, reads DVKVTQSSRYLVKRTGEKVFLECVQDMDHENMFWYRQDPGLGLRLIYFSYDVKMKEKGDIPEGYSVSREKKERFSLILESASTNQTSMYLCASSVTQGWNTEAFFGQGTRLTVV.

CDR3 in DNA: TGTGCCAGCTCACCGAGGACCGGGGAGCTGTTTTTT. Translation gives CASSPRTGELFF. This rearrangement joins TRBV18 to TRBJ2-2; D is undetermined. V was shortened by 3 bases and J by 5 bases, with 4 bases between the two germline ends. CDR3 length equals 12 residues. CDR1 is KGHSH and CDR2 is LQKENI in the germline V gene.

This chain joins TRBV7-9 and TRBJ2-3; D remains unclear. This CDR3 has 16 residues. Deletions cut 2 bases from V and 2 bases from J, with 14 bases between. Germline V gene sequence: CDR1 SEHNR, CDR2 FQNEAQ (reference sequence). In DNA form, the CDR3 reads TGTGCCAGCAGCTTAAGTTTGGGCGGATCCACAGATACGCAGTATTTT. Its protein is CASSLSLGGSTDTQYF.

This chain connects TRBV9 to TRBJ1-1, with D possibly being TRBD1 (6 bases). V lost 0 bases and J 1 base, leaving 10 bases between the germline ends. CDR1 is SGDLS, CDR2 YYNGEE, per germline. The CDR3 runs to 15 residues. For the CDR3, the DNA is TGTGCCAGCAGCGTAGGTCTGGGGGCGAACACTGAAGCTTTCTTT. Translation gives CASSVGLGANTEAFF.

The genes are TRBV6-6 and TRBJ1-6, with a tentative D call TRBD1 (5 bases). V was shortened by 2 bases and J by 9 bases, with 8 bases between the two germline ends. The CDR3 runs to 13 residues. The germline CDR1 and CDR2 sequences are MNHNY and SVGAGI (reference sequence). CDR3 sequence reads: CASSYGDSSPLHF. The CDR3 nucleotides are TGTGCCAGCAGTTACGGCGACAGTTCACCCCTCCACTTT.

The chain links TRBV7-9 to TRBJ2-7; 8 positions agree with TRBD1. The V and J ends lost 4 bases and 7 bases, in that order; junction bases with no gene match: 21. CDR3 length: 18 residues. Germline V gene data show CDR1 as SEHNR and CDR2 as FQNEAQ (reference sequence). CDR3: CASSSVGATGVHAREQYF. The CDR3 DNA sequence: TGTGCCAGCAGCTCAGTGGGCGCGACAGGGGTTCATGCTAGGGAGCAGTACTTC.

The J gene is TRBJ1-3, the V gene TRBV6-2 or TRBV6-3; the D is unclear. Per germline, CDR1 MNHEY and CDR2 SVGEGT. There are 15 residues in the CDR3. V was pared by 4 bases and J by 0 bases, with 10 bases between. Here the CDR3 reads CASSLYASSGNTIYF. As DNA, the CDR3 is TGTGCCAGCAGTTTGTACGCCAGCTCTGGAAACACCATATATTTT.

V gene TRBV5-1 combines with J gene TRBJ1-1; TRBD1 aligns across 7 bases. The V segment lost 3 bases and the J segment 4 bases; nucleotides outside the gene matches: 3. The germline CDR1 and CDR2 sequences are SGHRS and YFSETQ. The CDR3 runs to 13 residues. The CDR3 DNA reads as TGCGCCAGCAGCTGGGGACAGTCCACTGAAGCTTTCTTT. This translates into CASSWGQSTEAFF.